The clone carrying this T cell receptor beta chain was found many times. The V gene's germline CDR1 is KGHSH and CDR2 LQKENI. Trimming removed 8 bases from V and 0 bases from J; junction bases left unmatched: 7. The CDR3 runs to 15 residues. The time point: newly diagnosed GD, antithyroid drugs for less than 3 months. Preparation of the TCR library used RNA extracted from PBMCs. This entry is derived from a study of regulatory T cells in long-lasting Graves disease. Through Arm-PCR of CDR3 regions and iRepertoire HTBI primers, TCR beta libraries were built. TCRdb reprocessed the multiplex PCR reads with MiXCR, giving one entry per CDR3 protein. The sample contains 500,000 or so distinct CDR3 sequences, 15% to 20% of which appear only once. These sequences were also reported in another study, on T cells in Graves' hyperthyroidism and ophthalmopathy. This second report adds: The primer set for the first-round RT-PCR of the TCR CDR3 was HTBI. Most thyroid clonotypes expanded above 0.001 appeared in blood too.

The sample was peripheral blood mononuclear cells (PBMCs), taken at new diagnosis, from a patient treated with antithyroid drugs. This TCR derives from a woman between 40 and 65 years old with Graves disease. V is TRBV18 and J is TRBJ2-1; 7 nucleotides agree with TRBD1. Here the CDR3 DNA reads TGTGCCAGCACGGAACAGGGGAGCTCCTACAATGAGCAGTTCTTC. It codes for CASTEQGSSYNEQFF.